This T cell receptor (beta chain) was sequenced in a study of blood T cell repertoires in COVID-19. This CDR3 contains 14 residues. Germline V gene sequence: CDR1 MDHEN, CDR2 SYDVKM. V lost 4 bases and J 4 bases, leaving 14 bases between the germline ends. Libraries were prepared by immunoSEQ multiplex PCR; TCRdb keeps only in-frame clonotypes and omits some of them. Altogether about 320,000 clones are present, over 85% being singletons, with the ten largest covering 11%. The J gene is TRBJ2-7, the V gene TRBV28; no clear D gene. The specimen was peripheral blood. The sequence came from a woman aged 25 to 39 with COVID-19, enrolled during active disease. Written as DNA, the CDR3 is TGTGCCAGCAGTTCACCCGTTACACAATACGAGCAGTACTTC. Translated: CASSSPVTQYEQYF.